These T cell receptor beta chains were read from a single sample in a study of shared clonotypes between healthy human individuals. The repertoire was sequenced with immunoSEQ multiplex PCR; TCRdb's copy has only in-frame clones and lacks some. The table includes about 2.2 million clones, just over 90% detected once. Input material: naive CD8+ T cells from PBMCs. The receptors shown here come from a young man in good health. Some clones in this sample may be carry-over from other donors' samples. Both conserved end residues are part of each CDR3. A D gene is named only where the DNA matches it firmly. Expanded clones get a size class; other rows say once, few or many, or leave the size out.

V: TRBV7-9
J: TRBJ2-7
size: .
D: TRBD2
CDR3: CASTPTGTSGTYEQYF
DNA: TGTGCCAGCACACCAACCGGGACTAGCGGAACCTACGAGCAGTACTTC

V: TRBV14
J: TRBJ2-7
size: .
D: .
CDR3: CASSQGAAYEQYF
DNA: TGTGCCAGCAGCCAAGGGGCCGCCTACGAGCAGTACTTC

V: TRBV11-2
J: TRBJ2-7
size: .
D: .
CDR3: CASSPPHAGAPYEQYF
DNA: TGTGCCAGCAGCCCGCCCCATGCGGGGGCGCCCTACGAGCAGTACTTC

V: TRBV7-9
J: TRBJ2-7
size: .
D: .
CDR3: CASSHTLGGEQYF
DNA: TGTGCCAGCAGTCATACCTTGGGCGGCGAGCAGTACTTC

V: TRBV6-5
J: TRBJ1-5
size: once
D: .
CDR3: CASNPRGYSNQPQHF
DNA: TGTGCCAGCAATCCTAGGGGGTACAGCAATCAGCCCCAGCATTTT

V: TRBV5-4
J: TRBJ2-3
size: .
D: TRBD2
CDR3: CASSLGTVREADTQYF
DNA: TGTGCCAGCAGCTTAGGTACTGTGCGGGAGGCCGATACGCAGTATTTT

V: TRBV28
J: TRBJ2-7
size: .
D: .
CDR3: CASSLGGGSNNEQYF
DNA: TGTGCCAGCAGTCTAGGAGGGGGAAGTAATAACGAGCAGTACTTC

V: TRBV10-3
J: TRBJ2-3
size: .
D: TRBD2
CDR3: CAISAGTSGNTQYF
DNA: TGTGCCATCAGTGCGGGGACTAGCGGCAATACGCAGTATTTT

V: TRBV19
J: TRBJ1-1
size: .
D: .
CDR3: CASSLGGGRFHEAFF
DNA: TGTGCCAGTTCACTGGGGGGGGGCCGTTTTCACGAAGCTTTCTTT

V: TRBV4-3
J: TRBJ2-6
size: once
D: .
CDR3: CASSQDLSRSTFSGANVLTF
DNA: TGCGCCAGCAGCCAAGATTTATCGCGCTCAACCTTCTCTGGGGCCAACGTCCTGACTTTC

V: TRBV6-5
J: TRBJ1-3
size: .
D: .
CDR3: CASSWGPGNTIYF
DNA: TGTGCCAGCAGTTGGGGGCCTGGAAACACCATATATTTT

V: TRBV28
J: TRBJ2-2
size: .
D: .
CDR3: CASSRSQDRNTGELFF
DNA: TGTGCCAGCAGTCGAAGTCAGGACAGGAACACCGGGGAGCTGTTTTTT

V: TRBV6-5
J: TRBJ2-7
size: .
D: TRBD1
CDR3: CASSHRGRSYEQYF
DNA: TGTGCCAGCAGTCACAGGGGACGCTCCTACGAGCAGTACTTC

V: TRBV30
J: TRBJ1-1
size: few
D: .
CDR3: CAWSFNTEAFF
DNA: TGTGCCTGGAGTTTCAACACTGAAGCTTTCTTT

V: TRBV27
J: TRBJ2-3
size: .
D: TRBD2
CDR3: CASRAGTSGTIGDTQYF
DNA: TGTGCCAGCAGGGCCGGGACTAGCGGGACAATTGGGGATACGCAGTATTTT

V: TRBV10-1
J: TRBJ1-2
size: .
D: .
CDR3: CASSEGRGSGYTF
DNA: TGCGCCAGCAGCGAAGGTCGGGGGTCTGGCTACACCTTC

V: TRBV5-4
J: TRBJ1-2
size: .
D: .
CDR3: CASRQVGGRGYTF
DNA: TGTGCCAGCCGCCAGGTGGGGGGTCGAGGCTACACCTTC

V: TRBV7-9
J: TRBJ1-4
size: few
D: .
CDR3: CASSPGAF
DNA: TGTGCCAGCAGCCCGGGAGCGTTT

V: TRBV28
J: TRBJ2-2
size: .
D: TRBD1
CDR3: CASSSRGTGVPGELFF
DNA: TGTGCCAGCAGCTCAAGAGGGACAGGGGTGCCCGGGGAGCTGTTTTTT

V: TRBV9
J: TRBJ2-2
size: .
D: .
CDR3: CASSGGGRAPGELFF
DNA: TGTGCCAGCAGCGGAGGGGGGAGAGCTCCCGGGGAGCTGTTTTTT

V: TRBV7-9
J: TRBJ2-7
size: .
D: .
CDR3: CASSLGDEQYF
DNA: TGTGCCAGCAGCTTAGGAGACGAGCAGTACTTC

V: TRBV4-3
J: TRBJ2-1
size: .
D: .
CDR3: CASSQAHLGPYNEQFF
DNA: TGCGCCAGCAGCCAAGCCCATCTGGGCCCTTACAATGAGCAGTTCTTC

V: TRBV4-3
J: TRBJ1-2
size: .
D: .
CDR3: CASSQDPLEGGRYYGYTF
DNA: TGCGCCAGCAGCCAAGATCCGTTAGAGGGGGGCAGGTACTATGGCTACACCTTC

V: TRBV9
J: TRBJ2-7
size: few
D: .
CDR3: CASSVRDTSSYEQYF
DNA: TGTGCCAGCAGCGTACGGGACACGAGCTCCTACGAGCAGTACTTC

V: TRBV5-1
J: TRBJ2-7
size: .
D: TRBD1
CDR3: CASSPNVIPGQGLSEQYF
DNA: TGCGCCAGCAGCCCCAATGTCATTCCGGGACAGGGTTTGTCCGAGCAGTACTTC

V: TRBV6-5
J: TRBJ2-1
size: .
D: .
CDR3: CASLDSRLEGEQFF
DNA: TGTGCCAGCCTGGACAGCCGGTTAGAAGGTGAGCAGTTCTTC

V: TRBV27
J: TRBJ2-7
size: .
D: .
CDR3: CASSSPQENEQYF
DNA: TGTGCCAGCAGTTCGCCACAGGAGAACGAGCAGTACTTC

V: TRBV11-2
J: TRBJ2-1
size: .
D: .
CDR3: CASSPTANEQFF
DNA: TGTGCCAGCAGCCCTACAGCGAATGAGCAGTTCTTC

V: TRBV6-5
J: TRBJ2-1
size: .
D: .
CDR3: CASSYPRESSYNEQFF
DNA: TGTGCCAGCAGTTACCCCCGGGAATCCTCCTACAATGAGCAGTTCTTC

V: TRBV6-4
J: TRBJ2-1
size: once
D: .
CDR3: CAGIGGGRNKSYNEQFF
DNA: TGTGCCGGAATCGGGGGAGGTCGTAACAAGTCCTACAATGAGCAGTTCTTC

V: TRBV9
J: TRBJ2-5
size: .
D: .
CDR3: CASSAPPSQETQYF
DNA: TGTGCCAGCAGCGCCCCCCCTTCCCAAGAGACCCAGTACTTC

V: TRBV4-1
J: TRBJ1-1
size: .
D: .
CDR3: CASSQGTGTEAFF
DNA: TGCGCCAGCAGCCAAGGTACAGGGACTGAAGCTTTCTTT

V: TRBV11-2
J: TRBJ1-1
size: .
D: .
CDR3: CASSSPFGATEAFF
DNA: TGTGCCAGCAGCTCCCCCTTCGGGGCAACTGAAGCTTTCTTT

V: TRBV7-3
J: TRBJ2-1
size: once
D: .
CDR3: CASSSQGGGNEQFF
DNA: TGTGCCAGCAGCTCTCAGGGAGGTGGAAATGAGCAGTTCTTC

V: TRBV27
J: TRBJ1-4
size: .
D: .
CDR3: CASSLSWGATNEKLFF
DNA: TGTGCCAGCAGTTTATCTTGGGGGGCAACTAATGAAAAACTGTTTTTT

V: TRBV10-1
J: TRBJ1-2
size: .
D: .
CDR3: CASTNNSNYGYTF
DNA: TGCGCCAGCACCAACAACTCTAACTATGGCTACACCTTC

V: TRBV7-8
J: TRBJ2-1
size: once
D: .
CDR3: CASSLFRDLDNEQFF
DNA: TGTGCCAGCAGTCTATTCCGGGACCTTGACAATGAGCAGTTCTTC

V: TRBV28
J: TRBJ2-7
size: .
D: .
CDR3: CASRARQNTYEQYF
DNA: TGTGCCAGCAGGGCAAGACAGAACACCTACGAGCAGTACTTC

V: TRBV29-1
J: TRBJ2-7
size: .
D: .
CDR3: CSVEEADPYEQYF
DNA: TGCAGCGTTGAAGAAGCAGACCCTTACGAGCAGTACTTC

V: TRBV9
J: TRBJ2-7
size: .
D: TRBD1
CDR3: CASSVGDRSYEQYF
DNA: TGTGCCAGCAGCGTAGGGGACAGATCCTACGAGCAGTACTTC

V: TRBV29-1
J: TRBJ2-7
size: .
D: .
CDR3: CSVVEHAPRYEQYF
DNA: TGCAGCGTTGTCGAGCACGCCCCGAGATACGAGCAGTACTTC

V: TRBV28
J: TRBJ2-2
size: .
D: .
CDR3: CASSQWTQNTGELFF
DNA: TGTGCCAGCAGTCAGTGGACTCAGAACACCGGGGAGCTGTTTTTT

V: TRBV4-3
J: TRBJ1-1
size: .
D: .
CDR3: CASSQDRWGLKGEAFF
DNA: TGCGCCAGCAGCCAGGACAGATGGGGACTGAAGGGTGAAGCTTTCTTT

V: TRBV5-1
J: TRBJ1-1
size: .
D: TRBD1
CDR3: CASGQDKNEAFF
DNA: TGCGCCAGTGGACAGGACAAAAATGAAGCTTTCTTT

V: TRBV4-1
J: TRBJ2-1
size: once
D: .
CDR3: CASSQVDNEQFF
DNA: TGCGCCAGCAGCCAAGTAGACAATGAGCAGTTCTTC

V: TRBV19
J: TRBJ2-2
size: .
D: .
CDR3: CASSSTGRTGELFF
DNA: TGTGCCAGTAGTTCGACAGGGAGGACCGGGGAGCTGTTTTTT

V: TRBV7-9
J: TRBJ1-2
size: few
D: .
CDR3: CASSLGPAYGYTF
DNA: TGTGCCAGCAGCTTAGGTCCAGCGTATGGCTACACCTTC

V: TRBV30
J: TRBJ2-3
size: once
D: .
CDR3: CAWSVRYGFGDTQYF
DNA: TGTGCCTGGAGTGTAAGGTATGGGTTCGGAGATACGCAGTATTTT